This is a list of T cell receptor beta chains from one sample in a study of blood T cell repertoires in COVID-19. Generated by immunoSEQ multiplex PCR, the TCRdb table keeps only in-frame clones and is missing some. Here the sample spans 270,000 or so clones, about 91% being singletons. What was sequenced was PBMCs or T cells enriched from blood (not recorded which). The origin of the receptors is a man in his forties who had been exposed to COVID-19. The CDR3 runs from the conserved cysteine through the conserved F or W. Fields, in order: V gene, J gene, D gene, clone size, CDR3 DNA, CDR3 protein. D genes are given only for firm matches. The size field is filled for only some rows; it gives once, few, many or a size class.

>TRBV28|TRBJ1-2|NA|NA
TGTGCCAGCAGGTCAGGTTTTGGCTACACCTTC
CASRSGFGYTF
>TRBV16|TRBJ1-5|NA|NA
TGTGCCAGCAGCCAAGGACACAGCAATCAGCCCCAGCATTTT
CASSQGHSNQPQHF
>TRBV7-9|TRBJ2-7|TRBD2|NA
TGTGCCAGCAGCCCGGGCTGGACTAGCGGGAGCTACGAGCAGTACTTC
CASSPGWTSGSYEQYF
>TRBV4-1|TRBJ2-1|NA|NA
TGCGCCAGCAGCCAAGTGAGAGGAGAGCAGTTCTTC
CASSQVRGEQFF
>TRBV14|TRBJ2-7|TRBD2|NA
TGTGCCAGCAGCCCTATAGCGGGACCCTTGGGATACGAGCAGTACTTC
CASSPIAGPLGYEQYF
>TRBV28|TRBJ1-5|NA|NA
TGTGCCAGCAGTTTAGGGGGGGGGAGGTTCGATCAGCCCCAGCATTTT
CASSLGGGRFDQPQHF
>TRBV27|TRBJ1-5|NA|NA
TGTGCCAGCAGTTTTCGGGCAGGGGATCAGCCCCAGCATTTT
CASSFRAGDQPQHF
>TRBV27|TRBJ2-5|NA|NA
TGTGCCAGCAGCGTCAACAGGGCCCCCCAAGAGACCCAGTACTTC
CASSVNRAPQETQYF
>TRBV19|TRBJ2-7|TRBD2|NA
TGTGCCAGTAGTTCCCAGCGGGAGACCCGCGGTACCGAGCAGTACTTC
CASSSQRETRGTEQYF
>TRBV20-1|TRBJ1-5|NA|NA
TGCAGTGCTGGACATCGAAGAGCCCAGCATTTT
CSAGHRRAQHF
>TRBV5-8|TRBJ2-7|NA|NA
TGTGCCAGCAGACGACAGGACCCCGGGGAGCAGTACTTC
CASRRQDPGEQYF
>TRBV7-3|TRBJ2-7|NA|NA
TGTGCCAGCAGCCAATCGAGGGAGTCCTACGAGCAGTACTTC
CASSQSRESYEQYF
>TRBV7-9|TRBJ1-5|TRBD1|NA
TGTGCCAGCAGCCAGGGACAGGGGGCACCTTATCAGCCCCAGCATTTT
CASSQGQGAPYQPQHF
>TRBV19|TRBJ1-1|NA|NA
TGTGCCAGTAGTATTAATGGAGTTTTGAACACTGAAGCTTTCTTT
CASSINGVLNTEAFF
>TRBV4-2|TRBJ2-7|TRBD1|NA
TGTGCCAGCAGCCAAGATAAGGGACAGGGTTACGAGCAGTACTTC
CASSQDKGQGYEQYF
>TRBV11-2|TRBJ2-7|TRBD1|NA
TGTGCCAGCAGCTTAAGGGACAGGGCCTACGAGCAGTACTTC
CASSLRDRAYEQYF
>TRBV28|TRBJ1-2|NA|NA
TGTGCCAGCAGTTTTTCAGGCCGTGAAACAACCTATGGCTACACCTTC
CASSFSGRETTYGYTF
>TRBV10-2|TRBJ2-1|TRBD2|NA
TGCGCCAGTACTACTAGCGGGAGGTTGGATGAGCAGTTCTTC
CASTTSGRLDEQFF
>TRBV4-2|TRBJ1-2|NA|NA
TGTGCCAGCAGCCAAGAAAGCGCCATTTTTGGCTACACCTTC
CASSQESAIFGYTF
>TRBV5-1|TRBJ2-3|NA|once
TGCGCCAGCAGCTTGGAGCCAGCAGCGTCAGATACGCAGTATTTT
CASSLEPAASDTQYF
>TRBV30|TRBJ1-1|NA|NA
TGTGCCTGGAGTGCGAGCACTGAAGCTTTCTTT
CAWSASTEAFF
>TRBV6-2/TRBV6-3|TRBJ2-2|NA|NA
TGTGCCAGCAGTGTAGGGGCTAGCACCGGGGAGCTGTTTTTT
CASSVGASTGELFF
>TRBV7-2|TRBJ2-7|TRBD2|NA
TGTGCCAGCAGCACACGGGGCGGGAGTTTCCACGAGCAGTACTTC
CASSTRGGSFHEQYF
>TRBV5-1|TRBJ2-7|TRBD2|few
TGCGCCAGCCGGGGAGGGAGCTCCTACGAGCAGTACTTC
CASRGGSSYEQYF
>TRBV5-6|TRBJ1-2|NA|NA
TGTGCCAGCCATGACAGGTCTGTTGTGTCTACCTATGGCTACACCTTC
CASHDRSVVSTYGYTF
>TRBV30|TRBJ1-1|TRBD1|NA
TGTGCCTGGAGTGCAGGACAGGGGAACACTGAAGCTTTCTTT
CAWSAGQGNTEAFF
>TRBV5-4|TRBJ1-3|NA|NA
TGTGCCAGCAGCTTGGACCTAGTGGCTGGAAACACCATATATTTT
CASSLDLVAGNTIYF
>TRBV29-1|TRBJ1-1|TRBD1|NA
TGCAGCATACAGGGGGGTGGAAACACTGAAGCTTTCTTT
CSIQGGGNTEAFF
>TRBV4-2|TRBJ2-7|NA|NA
TGTGCCAGCAGCCAAGTTGTCGGGGTTGGCGAGCAGTACTTC
CASSQVVGVGEQYF
>TRBV3-1/TRBV3-2|TRBJ1-6|TRBD1|NA
TGTGCCAGCAGCCATTTGGGGACAGATAATTCACCCCTCCACTTT
CASSHLGTDNSPLHF
>TRBV5-1|TRBJ2-1|TRBD1|NA
TGCGCCAGCAGGAAGACAGGGGATGAGCAGTTCTTC
CASRKTGDEQFF
>TRBV19|TRBJ1-2|TRBD1|few
TGTGCCAGTAGTCGGGACAGCAATAACTATGGCTACACCTTC
CASSRDSNNYGYTF
>TRBV20-1|TRBJ2-1|TRBD2|NA
TGCAGTGCGAGTGCTAGCGGGAGGATAAATGAGCAGTTCTTC
CSASASGRINEQFF
>TRBV14|TRBJ2-5|TRBD2|once
TGTGCCAGCAGCCACCCGACTAGCGGAGAGACCCAGTACTTC
CASSHPTSGETQYF
>TRBV18|TRBJ2-3|TRBD1|NA
TGTGCCAGCTCACCGGGAGGACAGGGAGCAGATACGCAGTATTTT
CASSPGGQGADTQYF
>TRBV5-1|TRBJ2-2|TRBD2|NA
TGCGCCAGCAGCTCGGCGGGAGGCCTTACCAACACCGGGGAGCTGTTTTTT
CASSSAGGLTNTGELFF
>TRBV7-9|TRBJ2-7|TRBD1|NA
TGTGCCAGCAGCCCCCTGGGACAGGACTACGAGCAGTACTTC
CASSPLGQDYEQYF
>TRBV27|TRBJ2-7|TRBD2|NA
TGTGCCAGCCGTGATCGACCGGGACTAGCGTACGAGCAGTACTTC
CASRDRPGLAYEQYF
>TRBV28|TRBJ2-1|NA|NA
TGTGCCAGCAGTTTGGGCAGGGGATCGAGAAATGAGCAGTTCTTC
CASSLGRGSRNEQFF
>TRBV28|TRBJ1-4|TRBD1|NA
TGTGCCAGCGCCACAGGGGGCGGGAGTGTTAATGAAAAACTGTTTTTT
CASATGGGSVNEKLFF
>TRBV7-9|TRBJ1-1|NA|NA
TGTGCCAGCAGCTTAGCTGATGGGGCCGACACTGAAGCTTTCTTT
CASSLADGADTEAFF
>TRBV19|TRBJ2-3|TRBD2|NA
TGTGCCAGTAGTAAGGGACTAGCTTCAGATACGCAGTATTTT
CASSKGLASDTQYF
>TRBV5-1|TRBJ2-5|NA|once
TGCGCCAGCAGCTCGGAGACCGCCAGGACCCAGTACTTC
CASSSETARTQYF
>TRBV2|TRBJ2-1|TRBD2|once
TGTGCCAGCAGGCTAGCGGGCAGCTCCTACAATGAGCAGTTCTTC
CASRLAGSSYNEQFF
>TRBV28|TRBJ1-2|NA|NA
TGTGCCAGCAGTTACGGGAAGTATGGCTACACCTTC
CASSYGKYGYTF
>TRBV7-2|TRBJ2-2|TRBD2|NA
TGTGCCAGCAGCTTTACTAGCGGGAACACCGGGGAGCTGTTTTTT
CASSFTSGNTGELFF
>TRBV4-1|TRBJ1-5|NA|NA
TGCGCCAGCAGCCAAGTTAGGGGGGGCAATAGCAATCAGCCCCAGCATTTT
CASSQVRGGNSNQPQHF
>TRBV29-1|TRBJ2-2|TRBD1|few
TGCAGCGTTGAACGACGACAGGGGGCTTCCGGGGAGCTGTTTTTT
CSVERRQGASGELFF
>TRBV27|TRBJ1-2|TRBD1|NA
TGTGCCAGCAGTTCCGGGACAGGGGCCTATGGCTACACCTTC
CASSSGTGAYGYTF
>TRBV28|TRBJ2-7|NA|NA
TGTGCCAGCACCATGGGCCTCCTCCCTACCTACGAGCAGTACTTC
CASTMGLLPTYEQYF
>TRBV6-5|TRBJ2-5|NA|NA
TGTGCCAGCAGACTACCCGGATACCAAGAGACCCAGTACTTC
CASRLPGYQETQYF
>TRBV11-2|TRBJ1-6|TRBD1|NA
TGTGCCAGCAGTCCGGACAGGGGAGAATCACCCCTCCACTTT
CASSPDRGESPLHF
>TRBV19|TRBJ1-6|TRBD1|NA
TGTGCCAGTAGGAGTACCTTCGGGACAGCGGGCAATTCACCCCTCCACTTT
CASRSTFGTAGNSPLHF
>TRBV29-1|TRBJ1-1|TRBD1|few
TGCAGCGACGGTGACAGGGGGAACACTGAAGCTTTCTTT
CSDGDRGNTEAFF
>TRBV5-6|TRBJ2-1|NA|NA
TGTGCCAGCAGCTTGGCCGCAGGCAGGGGATACCACAATGAGCAGTTCTTC
CASSLAAGRGYHNEQFF
>TRBV5-5|TRBJ2-7|TRBD1|NA
TGTGCCAGCAGTTACCCCCGGACAGGGACCTACGAGCAGTACTTC
CASSYPRTGTYEQYF
>TRBV12-3/TRBV12-4|TRBJ1-2|NA|NA
TGTGCCAGCAGTTTAAGGGGCGGCTACACCTTC
CASSLRGGYTF